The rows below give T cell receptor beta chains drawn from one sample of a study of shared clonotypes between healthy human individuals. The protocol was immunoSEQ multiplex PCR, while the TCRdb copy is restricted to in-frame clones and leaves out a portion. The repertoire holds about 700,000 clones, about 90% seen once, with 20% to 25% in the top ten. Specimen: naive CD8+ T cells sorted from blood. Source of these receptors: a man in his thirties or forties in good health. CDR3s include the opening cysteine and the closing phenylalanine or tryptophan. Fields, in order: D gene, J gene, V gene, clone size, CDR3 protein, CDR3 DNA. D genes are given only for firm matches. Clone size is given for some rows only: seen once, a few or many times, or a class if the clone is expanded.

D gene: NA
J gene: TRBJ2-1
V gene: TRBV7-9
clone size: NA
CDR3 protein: CASSFVDNEQFF
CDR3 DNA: TGTGCCAGCAGCTTCGTCGACAATGAGCAGTTCTTC

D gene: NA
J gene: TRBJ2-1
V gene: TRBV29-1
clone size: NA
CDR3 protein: CSVDLAEQFF
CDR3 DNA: TGCAGCGTTGACCTAGCCGAGCAGTTCTTC

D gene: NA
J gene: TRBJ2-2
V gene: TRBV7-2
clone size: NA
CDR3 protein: CASSINTGELFF
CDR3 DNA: TGTGCCAGCAGCATAAACACCGGGGAGCTGTTTTTT

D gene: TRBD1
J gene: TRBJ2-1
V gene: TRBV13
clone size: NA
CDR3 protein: CASSHSGQGNNEQFF
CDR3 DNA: TGTGCCAGCAGCCACTCGGGACAGGGAAACAATGAGCAGTTCTTC

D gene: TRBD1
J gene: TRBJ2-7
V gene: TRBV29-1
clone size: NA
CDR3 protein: CSVVGPGQGYEQYF
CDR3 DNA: TGCAGCGTCGTCGGACCGGGACAGGGCTACGAGCAGTACTTC

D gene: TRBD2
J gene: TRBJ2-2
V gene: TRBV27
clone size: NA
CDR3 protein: CASSLAGGLMVGELFF
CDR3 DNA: TGTGCCAGCAGTTTAGCGGGAGGTTTGATGGTCGGGGAGCTGTTTTTT

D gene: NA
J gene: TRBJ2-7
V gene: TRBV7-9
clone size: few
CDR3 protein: CASSPGPAGEQYF
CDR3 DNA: TGTGCCAGCAGCCCCGGCCCCGCCGGAGAGCAGTACTTC

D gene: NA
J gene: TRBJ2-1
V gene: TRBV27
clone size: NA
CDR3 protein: CASSFRSGPYDEQFF
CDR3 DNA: TGTGCCAGCAGTTTTCGGTCAGGGCCATACGATGAGCAGTTCTTC

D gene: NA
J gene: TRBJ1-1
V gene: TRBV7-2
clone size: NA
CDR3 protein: CASSSGDYTEAFF
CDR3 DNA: TGTGCCAGCAGCTCAGGGGACTACACTGAAGCTTTCTTT

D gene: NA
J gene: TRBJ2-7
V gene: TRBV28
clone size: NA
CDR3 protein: CASSFPTEPYEQYF
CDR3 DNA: TGTGCCAGCAGTTTCCCGACCGAGCCGTACGAGCAGTACTTC

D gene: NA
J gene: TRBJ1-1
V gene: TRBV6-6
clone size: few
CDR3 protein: CALWVGTEAFF
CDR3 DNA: TGTGCCCTCTGGGTCGGCACTGAAGCTTTCTTT

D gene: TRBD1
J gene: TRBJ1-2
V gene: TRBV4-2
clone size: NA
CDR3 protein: CASSPRGQREDYGYTF
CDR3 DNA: TGTGCCAGCAGCCCGCGGGGACAGAGGGAGGACTATGGCTACACCTTC

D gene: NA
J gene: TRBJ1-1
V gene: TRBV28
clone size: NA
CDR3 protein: CASRFDSLEAFF
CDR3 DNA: TGTGCCAGCAGATTTGACAGCCTTGAAGCTTTCTTT

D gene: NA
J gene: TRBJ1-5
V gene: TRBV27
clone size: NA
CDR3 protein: CASSLWGGQPQHF
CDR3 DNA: TGTGCCAGCAGTTTATGGGGGGGTCAGCCCCAGCATTTT

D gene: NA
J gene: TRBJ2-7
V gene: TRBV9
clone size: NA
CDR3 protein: CASSVQGDTYEQYF
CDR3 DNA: TGTGCCAGCAGCGTACAGGGAGATACCTACGAGCAGTACTTC

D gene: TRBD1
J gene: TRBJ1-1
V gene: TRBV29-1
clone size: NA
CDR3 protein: CSVSGQGGTEAFF
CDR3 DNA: TGCAGCGTTTCCGGACAGGGTGGGACTGAAGCTTTCTTT

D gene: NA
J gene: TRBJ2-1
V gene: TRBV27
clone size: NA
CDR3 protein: CASSVNLGTASYNEQFF
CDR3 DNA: TGTGCCAGCAGTGTAAATCTAGGGACGGCCTCCTACAATGAGCAGTTCTTC

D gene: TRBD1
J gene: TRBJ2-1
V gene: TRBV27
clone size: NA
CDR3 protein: CASANGQGYNEQFF
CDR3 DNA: TGTGCCAGCGCAAATGGACAGGGTTACAATGAGCAGTTCTTC

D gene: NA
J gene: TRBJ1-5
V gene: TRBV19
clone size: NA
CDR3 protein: CASSLTWNSNQPQHF
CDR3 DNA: TGTGCCAGTAGTCTGACCTGGAATAGCAATCAGCCCCAGCATTTT

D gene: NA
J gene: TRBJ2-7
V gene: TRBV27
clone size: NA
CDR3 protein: CASGILSYEQYF
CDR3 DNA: TGTGCTTCGGGGATACTCTCCTACGAGCAGTACTTC

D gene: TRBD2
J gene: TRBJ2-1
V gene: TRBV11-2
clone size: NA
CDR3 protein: CASSSGTSGVLYNEQFF
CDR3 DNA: TGTGCCAGCAGCTCCGGAACTAGCGGGGTTTTGTACAATGAGCAGTTCTTC

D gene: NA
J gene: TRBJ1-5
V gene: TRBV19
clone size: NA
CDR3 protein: CASSGTSGGGQPQHF
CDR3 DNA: TGTGCCAGTAGTGGGACTAGTGGGGGAGGCCAGCCCCAGCATTTT

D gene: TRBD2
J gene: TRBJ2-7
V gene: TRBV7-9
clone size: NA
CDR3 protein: CASSLFAQAGTYEQYF
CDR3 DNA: TGTGCCAGCAGCTTGTTCGCCCAAGCGGGGACCTACGAGCAGTACTTC

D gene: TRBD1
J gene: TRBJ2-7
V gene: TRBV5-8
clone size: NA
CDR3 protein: CASSFRQGTYEQYF
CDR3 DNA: TGTGCCAGCAGCTTCCGACAGGGAACCTACGAGCAGTACTTC

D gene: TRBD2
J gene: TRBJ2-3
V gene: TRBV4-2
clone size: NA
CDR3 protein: CASSQVGAEGLAVTSTDTQYF
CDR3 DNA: TGTGCCAGCAGCCAAGTCGGAGCAGAGGGACTAGCGGTTACTAGCACAGATACGCAGTATTTT

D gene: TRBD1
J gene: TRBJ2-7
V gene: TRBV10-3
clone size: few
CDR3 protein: CASGGGTGLEQYF
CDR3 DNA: TGTGCCTCGGGAGGTGGGACAGGGCTAGAGCAGTACTTC

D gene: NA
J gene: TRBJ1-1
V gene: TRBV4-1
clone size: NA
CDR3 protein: CASSQVRNRNTEAFF
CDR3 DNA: TGCGCCAGCAGCCAAGTCCGCAACCGGAACACTGAAGCTTTCTTT

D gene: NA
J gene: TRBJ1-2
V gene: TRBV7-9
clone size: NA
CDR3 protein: CASSPSLGGGANYGYTF
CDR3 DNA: TGTGCCAGCAGCCCGAGCCTGGGTGGGGGCGCTAACTATGGCTACACCTTC

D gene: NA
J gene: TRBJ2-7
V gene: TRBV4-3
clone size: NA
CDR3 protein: CASSTSRLYEQYF
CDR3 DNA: TGCGCCAGCAGCACCAGTCGACTCTACGAGCAGTACTTC

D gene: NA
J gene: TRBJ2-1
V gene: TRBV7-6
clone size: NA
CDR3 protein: CASSYSIISSRGFNEQFF
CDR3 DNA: TGTGCCAGCAGCTACAGTATAATAAGTTCTAGGGGCTTCAATGAGCAGTTCTTC

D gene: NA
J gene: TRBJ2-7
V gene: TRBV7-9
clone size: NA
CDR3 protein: CASSSPKGVTYEQYF
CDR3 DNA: TGTGCCAGCAGCTCCCCCAAGGGGGTCACCTACGAGCAGTACTTC

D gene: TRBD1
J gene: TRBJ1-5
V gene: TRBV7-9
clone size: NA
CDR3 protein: CASSPGGGLQPQHF
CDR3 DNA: TGTGCCAGCAGCCCGGGAGGGGGCCTTCAGCCCCAGCATTTT

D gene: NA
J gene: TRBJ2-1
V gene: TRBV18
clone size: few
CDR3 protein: CASSTQYNEQFF
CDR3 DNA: TGTGCCAGCTCAACCCAGTACAATGAGCAGTTCTTC

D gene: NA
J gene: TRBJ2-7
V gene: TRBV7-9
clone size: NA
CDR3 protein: CASSPEGRAYEQYF
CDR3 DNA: TGTGCCAGCAGTCCGGAGGGGCGAGCCTACGAGCAGTACTTC

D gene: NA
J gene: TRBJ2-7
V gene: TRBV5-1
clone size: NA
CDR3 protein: CASSLDNYEQYF
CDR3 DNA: TGCGCCAGCAGCTTGGACAACTACGAGCAGTACTTC

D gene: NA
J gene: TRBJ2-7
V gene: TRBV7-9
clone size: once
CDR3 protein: CASSLDRGQSEQYF
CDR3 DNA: TGTGCCAGCAGCTTAGACCGGGGTCAGAGCGAGCAGTACTTC

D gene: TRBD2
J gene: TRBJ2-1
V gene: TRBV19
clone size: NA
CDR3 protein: CASSASTSGVDEQFF
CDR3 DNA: TGTGCCAGTAGTGCCTCGACTAGCGGGGTGGATGAGCAGTTCTTC

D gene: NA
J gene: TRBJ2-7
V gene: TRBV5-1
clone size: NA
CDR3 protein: CASGGWTGSYEQYF
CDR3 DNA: TGCGCCAGCGGGGGTTGGACTGGCTCCTACGAGCAGTACTTC

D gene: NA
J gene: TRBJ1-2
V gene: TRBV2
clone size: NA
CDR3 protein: CASPPAGPNYGYTF
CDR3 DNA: TGTGCCAGCCCTCCGGCAGGGCCCAACTATGGCTACACCTTC

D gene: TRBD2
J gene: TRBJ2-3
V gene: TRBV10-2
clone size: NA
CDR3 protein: CASSVPGTSSLVSTDTQYF
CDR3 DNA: TGCGCCAGCAGCGTTCCCGGGACTAGCAGCCTAGTTAGCACAGATACGCAGTATTTT

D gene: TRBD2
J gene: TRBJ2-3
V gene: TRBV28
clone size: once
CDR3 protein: CASSLSSGSPVDTQYF
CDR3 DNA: TGTGCCAGCAGTTTATCTAGCGGGAGTCCTGTAGATACGCAGTATTTT

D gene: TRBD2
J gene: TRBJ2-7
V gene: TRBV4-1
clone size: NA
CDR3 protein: CASSQEIGLAGEQYF
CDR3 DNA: TGCGCCAGCAGCCAAGAAATTGGACTAGCTGGCGAGCAGTACTTC

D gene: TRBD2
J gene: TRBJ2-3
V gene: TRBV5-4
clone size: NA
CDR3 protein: CASSSHTGGGSTDTQYF
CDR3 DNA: TGTGCCAGCAGCTCCCACACGGGCGGGGGAAGCACAGATACGCAGTATTTT

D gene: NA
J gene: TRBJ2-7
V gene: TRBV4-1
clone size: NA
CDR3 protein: CASSPDLRTYEQYF
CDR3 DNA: TGCGCCAGCAGCCCGGACCTTCGGACCTACGAGCAGTACTTC

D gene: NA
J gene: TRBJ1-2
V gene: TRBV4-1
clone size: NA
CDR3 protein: CASSFTPVDYGYTF
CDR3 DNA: TGCGCCAGCAGCTTTACACCGGTGGACTATGGCTACACCTTC

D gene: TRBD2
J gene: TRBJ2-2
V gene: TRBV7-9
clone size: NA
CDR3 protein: CASSRENTGTSRGELFF
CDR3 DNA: TGTGCCAGCAGCCGTGAGAATACCGGGACTAGTCGCGGGGAGCTGTTTTTT

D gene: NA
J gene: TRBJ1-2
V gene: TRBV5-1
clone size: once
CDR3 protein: CASSLEFPGSYGYTF
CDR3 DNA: TGCGCCAGCAGCTTGGAGTTCCCCGGGAGCTATGGCTACACCTTC

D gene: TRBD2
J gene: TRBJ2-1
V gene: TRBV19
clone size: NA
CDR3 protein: CASKRELMNEQFF
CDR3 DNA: TGTGCCAGTAAGCGGGAGCTTATGAATGAGCAGTTCTTC

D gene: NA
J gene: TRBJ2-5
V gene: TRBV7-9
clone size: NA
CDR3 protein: CASSLLLQETQYF
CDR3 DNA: TGTGCCAGCAGCTTACTATTACAAGAGACCCAGTACTTC

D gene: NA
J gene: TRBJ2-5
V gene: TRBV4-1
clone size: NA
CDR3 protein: CASSPSRAQETQYF
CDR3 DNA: TGCGCCAGCAGCCCCTCTCGGGCCCAAGAGACCCAGTACTTC

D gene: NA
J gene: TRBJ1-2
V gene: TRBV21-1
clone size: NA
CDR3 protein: CASSKALLEGATNYGYTF
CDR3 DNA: TGTGCCAGCAGCAAAGCGCTATTGGAGGGGGCGACAAACTATGGCTACACCTTC

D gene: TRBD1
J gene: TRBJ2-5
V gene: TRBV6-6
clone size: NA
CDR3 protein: CASRPPTGVLETQYF
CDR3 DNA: TGTGCCAGCAGACCCCCCACAGGGGTATTAGAGACCCAGTACTTC

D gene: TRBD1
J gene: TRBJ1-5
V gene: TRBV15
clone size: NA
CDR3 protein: CATSTGTGGNQPQHF
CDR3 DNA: TGTGCCACCAGCACCGGGACAGGGGGCAATCAGCCCCAGCATTTT

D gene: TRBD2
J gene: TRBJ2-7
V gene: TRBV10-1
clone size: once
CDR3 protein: CASSESGLGPYEQYF
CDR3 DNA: TGCGCCAGCAGTGAGTCGGGACTAGGCCCATACGAGCAGTACTTC

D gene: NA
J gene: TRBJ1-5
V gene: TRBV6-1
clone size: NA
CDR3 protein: CASSGSVATFPHF
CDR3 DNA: TGTGCCAGCAGTGGGTCAGTAGCGACCTTTCCGCATTTT